This T cell receptor beta chain stems from a study of vaccination effects on CD4 cells after COVID-19. Findings and caveats of the study: New vaccine-induced clones made up most post-vaccine spike-reactive clones in convalescents.

A word on this clone: Its specificity is not known.

TCRdb keeps only in-frame clones here, not all; method: immunoSEQ multiplex PCR. The repertoire holds about 40,000 clones, with 73% as singletons. The V and J ends lost 4 bases and 4 bases, in that order; junction bases with no gene match: 8. The CDR3 is 16 amino acids. Germline loops: CDR1 KGHSH, CDR2 LQKENI. ViraFEST assay sequencing came after antigen-specific CD4+ T cells were expanded with viral peptide pools. Upon completion of around ten days in culture, CD4+ T cells were isolated. According to PCR results, the person was infected with SARS-CoV-2 between March and December 2020. A half-medium replacement with IL-2 medium was carried out on days 3 and 7.

The chain combines TRBV18 with TRBJ2-5; the match to TRBD2 covers 11 bases. The sequence was obtained from a human donor who had a prior SARS-CoV-2 infection. The material sequenced was CD4+ T cells from PBMCs cultured with a peptide pool, taken before COVID-19 vaccination. CDR3 nucleotide sequence: TGTGCCAGCTCACGAACTAGCGGGAGAGCGGGAGAGACCCAGTACTTC. As protein: CASSRTSGRAGETQYF.